This T cell receptor (beta chain) was found in a study of blood T cell repertoires in COVID-19 (dated by TCRdb to between 2020 and 2021). For context, the study as a whole: Samples from collaborators originated in the United States, Italy and Spain and spanned both the acute and convalescent phases of COVID-19. The samples were drawn from two sources: the first 160 participants of the ongoing ImmuneRACE study, and 1,254 subjects contributed by 6 global collaborators. Sample metadata almost always included a de-identified subject ID, COVID-19 status, age in years and sex. Subjects who had been exposed to COVID-19, were actively infected with it, or had recovered from it provided the deeply sampled blood TCRbeta repertoires that made up the dataset. A freely available public database, intended as a resource for researchers studying the immune response to SARS-CoV-2, is where the repertoires were released. HLA class I and class II types, where available, came from metadata supplied by the sample provider rather than from assay-based typing. The prospective study material was composed of cDNA or gDNA derived from T cells, B-cell-depleted T cells, or PBMCs. Broader findings and caveats from the paper: The quantity of clinical and demographic metadata differed by source and by participant and was supplied without curation.

TCRbeta CDR3 regions were amplified from genomic DNA using the immunoSEQ Assay, a bias-controlled multiplex PCR. The published analysis was carried out like this. The number of nucleated cells in each sample was estimated from the amplification of reference gene primers within the assay. To quantify the absolute abundance of each unique TCRbeta CDR3 rearrangement, sequence reads were collapsed and filtered. For each sample, productive Simpson clonality was calculated as the square root of Simpson's diversity index across productive rearrangements. In its TCRdb copy, this immuneACCESS table keeps in-frame sequences only and misses some clones. Where compared with another copy, unresolved V genes explain less than half of these, and the others have no known cause. V and J calls and clone size are as listed in that table; D and trimming were resolved from the DNA. The sample table shows some 130,000 clones, and around 73% are seen once. The leading ten clones occupy 9.5% to 12% of the sample.

For this clone: What this receptor recognizes is not known. No much larger clone is present one base from it, and per-base qualities are unavailable.

Another Seattle source contributed samples from volunteer blood donors who had recovered from COVID-19. Whole blood was collected in K2EDTA tubes by collaborating institutions according to the institutions' own protocols. For TCRbeta analysis, collaborators shipped samples as frozen whole blood, isolated PBMCs, or DNA extracted from either of those sample types. Sequenced: peripheral blood. The source is a man between 60 and 75 years old who had recovered from COVID-19.

The bases read TGTGCCAGCAGTTTAACTAGCGGTGGCTACACCTTC. It is translated as CASSLTSGGYTF. The chain is made from TRBV28 and TRBJ1-2; the D gene is unclear. CDR1 and CDR2, looked up from the germline V gene, are MDHEN and SYDVKM. Inclusive of the bounding cysteine and phenylalanine, the CDR3 is 12 residues long. Of the read, only the CDR3 DNA is kept; its 36 bases are in frame from base 1. Trimming takes 2 bases from V and 7 bases from J, and the germline ends sit 8 bases apart.